The rows below give T cell receptor beta chains drawn from one sample of a study of blood T cell repertoires in COVID-19. Clones were sequenced by immunoSEQ multiplex PCR, and TCRdb holds only the in-frame ones, with some missing. Of 300,000 to 400,000 clones in the sample, approximately 88% were seen once. The sequenced sample was peripheral blood. The origin of the receptors is a woman aged 45-59 years with active or convalescent COVID-19. Each CDR3 is given with its conserved first and last residue. A D gene is named only where the DNA matches it firmly. Size is stated for part of the rows, as once, few or many counts, or as a class when the clone is expanded.

size: -
D: TRBD1
V: TRBV5-4
J: TRBJ2-7
DNA: TGTGCCAGCAGCTCGGGACAGGGGTATGAGCAGTACTTC
CDR3: CASSSGQGYEQYF

size: -
D: TRBD2
V: TRBV29-1
J: TRBJ2-3
DNA: TGCAGCGGGCAAGCGGGAGGATCCGCAGATACGCAGTATTTT
CDR3: CSGQAGGSADTQYF

size: few
D: TRBD1
V: TRBV25-1
J: TRBJ1-1
DNA: TGTGCCAGCAGAAAAGGACAGGGTAGGACTGAAGCTTTCTTT
CDR3: CASRKGQGRTEAFF

size: -
D: TRBD2
V: TRBV4-2
J: TRBJ2-5
DNA: TGTGCCAGCAGCCAGTTAGCGGGAGTAGGGGAGACCCAGTACTTC
CDR3: CASSQLAGVGETQYF

size: -
D: TRBD1
V: TRBV7-9
J: TRBJ2-5
DNA: TGTGCCAGCAGCTTAAGACAGGGGGCAGTTGGGACCCAGTACTTC
CDR3: CASSLRQGAVGTQYF

size: -
D: -
V: TRBV7-2
J: TRBJ1-5
DNA: TGTGCCAGCAGGCGGGGGGGGAGCAATCAGCCCCAGCATTTT
CDR3: CASRRGGSNQPQHF

size: -
D: -
V: TRBV30
J: TRBJ1-1
DNA: TGTGCCTGGAGTGTTTCTGAGACTGAAGCTTTCTTT
CDR3: CAWSVSETEAFF

size: -
D: -
V: TRBV7-2
J: TRBJ1-5
DNA: TGTGCCAGCAGCTTAAAGGCAGGGGGCAATCAGCCCCAGCATTTT
CDR3: CASSLKAGGNQPQHF

size: -
D: -
V: TRBV27
J: TRBJ2-1
DNA: TGTGCCAGCAGTTTATCCAGGGGCATGCTAGGCGCCTACAATGAGCAGTTCTTC
CDR3: CASSLSRGMLGAYNEQFF

size: -
D: -
V: TRBV19
J: TRBJ2-5
DNA: TGTGCCAGTAGTCCGACCCCTAGAGAGACCCAGTACTTC
CDR3: CASSPTPRETQYF

size: -
D: TRBD1
V: TRBV6-1
J: TRBJ1-2
DNA: TGTGCCAGCAGTGAATCGGACAGGGCGAATGGCTACACCTTC
CDR3: CASSESDRANGYTF

size: -
D: TRBD1
V: TRBV2
J: TRBJ2-2
DNA: TGTGCCAGCAGTGAATGGGACAGGGAGAACACCGGGGAGCTGTTTTTT
CDR3: CASSEWDRENTGELFF

size: -
D: TRBD2
V: TRBV4-2
J: TRBJ2-2
DNA: TGTGCCAGCAGCCAAGACGGGACTAGCGGGTTCGGGGAGCTGTTTTTT
CDR3: CASSQDGTSGFGELFF

size: -
D: -
V: TRBV7-9
J: TRBJ2-7
DNA: TGTGCCAGCAGCTTACCTAACTTACTAGCTCCACCAGACTTC
CDR3: CASSLPNLLAPPDF

size: -
D: TRBD1
V: TRBV7-2
J: TRBJ2-5
DNA: TGTGCCAGCAGCTTAGGCGGGACAGGGCCCCGTCTAGAGACCCAGTACTTC
CDR3: CASSLGGTGPRLETQYF

size: -
D: -
V: TRBV11-2
J: TRBJ2-1
DNA: TGTGCCAGCAGCTTAGATCCGTCGGTTGTTCCAAGACAGTTCTTC
CDR3: CASSLDPSVVPRQFF

size: -
D: -
V: TRBV5-6
J: TRBJ2-7
DNA: TGTGCCAGCAGCTTGGGACAGATCTACGAGCAGTACTTC
CDR3: CASSLGQIYEQYF

size: -
D: -
V: TRBV3-1/TRBV3-2
J: TRBJ1-1
DNA: TGTGCCAGCAGCCAAGACAGGGTCACTGAAGCTTTCTTT
CDR3: CASSQDRVTEAFF

size: -
D: TRBD2
V: TRBV15
J: TRBJ2-1
DNA: TGTGCCACCAGCACCGGGGCAAGGGGAGGTAGCGGGATTGGAGAGCAGTTCTTC
CDR3: CATSTGARGGSGIGEQFF

size: once
D: TRBD2
V: TRBV28
J: TRBJ2-2
DNA: TGTGCCAGCAGCCTAGCGGGTGGGAACACCGGGGAGCTGTTTTTT
CDR3: CASSLAGGNTGELFF

size: -
D: -
V: TRBV5-6
J: TRBJ1-5
DNA: TGTGCCAGCAGCCGGACCGGGGGTGGTGATCAGCCCCAGCATTTT
CDR3: CASSRTGGGDQPQHF

size: -
D: TRBD1
V: TRBV9
J: TRBJ1-2
DNA: TGTGCCAGCAGCGTAGACGGGACAGGGTTCGGCTACACCTTC
CDR3: CASSVDGTGFGYTF

size: -
D: -
V: TRBV28
J: TRBJ2-1
DNA: TGTGCCAGCAGTTTAGTTTCACTAGCCAATGAGCAGTTCTTC
CDR3: CASSLVSLANEQFF

size: -
D: -
V: TRBV7-8
J: TRBJ2-2
DNA: TGTGCCAGCAGCGGCTCAGGGGTGACGGGGGAGCTGTTTTTT
CDR3: CASSGSGVTGELFF

size: -
D: -
V: TRBV18
J: TRBJ2-5
DNA: TGTGCCAGCTCCCAGGGACGGGAGGAGACCCAGTACTTC
CDR3: CASSQGREETQYF

size: -
D: -
V: TRBV28
J: TRBJ1-1
DNA: TGTGCCAGCAGTTTTTTACAGGGTGAAGCTTTCTTT
CDR3: CASSFLQGEAFF

size: -
D: -
V: TRBV5-1
J: TRBJ2-7
DNA: TGCGCCAGCAGCTTGGGAGGGGCAGGGGACGAGCAGTACTTC
CDR3: CASSLGGAGDEQYF

size: once
D: -
V: TRBV30
J: TRBJ2-2
DNA: TGTGCCTGGAGCAAATACGGGACATTGAACACCGGGGAGCTGTTTTTT
CDR3: CAWSKYGTLNTGELFF

size: -
D: -
V: TRBV4-3
J: TRBJ1-6
DNA: TGCGCCAGCAGCCAAGAAATGGAAGCGTGGACGGGGGGCGGGTCACCCCTCCACTTT
CDR3: CASSQEMEAWTGGGSPLHF

size: -
D: -
V: TRBV19
J: TRBJ1-5
DNA: TGTGCCAGTAGTATAGTGGGGGCATGGGATCAGCCCCAGCATTTT
CDR3: CASSIVGAWDQPQHF

size: -
D: -
V: TRBV4-3
J: TRBJ2-3
DNA: TGCGCCAGCAGCCAAGATCAGGCAGATACGCAGTATTTT
CDR3: CASSQDQADTQYF

size: -
D: -
V: TRBV7-9
J: TRBJ1-2
DNA: TGTGCCAGCAGTTCCAGTCCCACAGGCACGCCTAACTATGGCTACACCTTC
CDR3: CASSSSPTGTPNYGYTF

size: -
D: TRBD1
V: TRBV5-1
J: TRBJ2-7
DNA: TGCGCCAGCAGCTTGGGTGGGACAGGACGCTACGAGCAGTACTTC
CDR3: CASSLGGTGRYEQYF

size: once
D: TRBD2
V: TRBV5-1
J: TRBJ2-3
DNA: TGCGCCAGCAGCTTATCGACTAGCGGATATACGCAGTATTTT
CDR3: CASSLSTSGYTQYF

size: -
D: -
V: TRBV25-1
J: TRBJ1-2
DNA: TGTGCCAGCAGTGCCCCGGGGCACAGGGCTGGTGGCTACACCTTC
CDR3: CASSAPGHRAGGYTF

size: once
D: -
V: TRBV9
J: TRBJ2-1
DNA: TGTGCCAGCAGCGTAGCGGGATCGTACAATGAGCAGTTCTTC
CDR3: CASSVAGSYNEQFF

size: few
D: -
V: TRBV7-2
J: TRBJ2-2
DNA: TGTGCCAGCAGCCGACTGCGGTCCGGGGAGCTGTTTTTT
CDR3: CASSRLRSGELFF

size: -
D: TRBD1
V: TRBV6-5
J: TRBJ1-1
DNA: TGTGCCAGCAGTTACCCAACTAGGACAGGGTACACTGAAGCTTTCTTT
CDR3: CASSYPTRTGYTEAFF

size: -
D: -
V: TRBV4-1
J: TRBJ1-2
DNA: TGCGCCAGCAGCGGGGTAGGGGCTTTCTACACCTTC
CDR3: CASSGVGAFYTF

size: -
D: TRBD2
V: TRBV7-2
J: TRBJ2-7
DNA: TGTGCCAGCGGCCGGGGGGGCGCCTACGAGCAGTACTTC
CDR3: CASGRGGAYEQYF

size: -
D: -
V: TRBV4-2
J: TRBJ1-4
DNA: TGTGCCAGCAGCCTACTCCTTTCGACAGGAGCAACTAATGAAAAACTGTTTTTT
CDR3: CASSLLLSTGATNEKLFF

size: many
D: -
V: TRBV28
J: TRBJ2-6
DNA: TGTGCCAGCAGACTTCAGGTCTCTGGGGCCAACGTCCTGACTTTC
CDR3: CASRLQVSGANVLTF

size: few
D: -
V: TRBV11-1
J: TRBJ1-6
DNA: TGTGCCAGCAGCTCATCACAGAATTCACCCCTCCACTTT
CDR3: CASSSSQNSPLHF

size: -
D: -
V: TRBV3-1/TRBV3-2
J: TRBJ2-5
DNA: TGTGCCAGCAGCCAAGTTTTTGGGGCCGGCCAAGAGACCCAGTACTTC
CDR3: CASSQVFGAGQETQYF

size: -
D: TRBD2
V: TRBV6-2/TRBV6-3
J: TRBJ2-2
DNA: TGTGCCAGCAGTAGGGGACTAGCGACTGGCACCGGGGAGCTGTTTTTT
CDR3: CASSRGLATGTGELFF

size: few
D: TRBD1
V: TRBV29-1
J: TRBJ1-1
DNA: TGCAGCGCTCGACAGGGTTGGAACACTGAAGCTTTCTTT
CDR3: CSARQGWNTEAFF

size: few
D: TRBD2
V: TRBV5-4
J: TRBJ2-1
DNA: TGTGCCAGCAGCTTGGGACTAGCGGGAGGGAACAATGAGCAGTTCTTC
CDR3: CASSLGLAGGNNEQFF

size: once
D: TRBD2
V: TRBV5-6
J: TRBJ2-5
DNA: TGTGCCAGCAGTCGACTAGCGGGGGGGTACAATCAAGAGACCCAGTACTTC
CDR3: CASSRLAGGYNQETQYF

size: -
D: -
V: TRBV7-3
J: TRBJ2-1
DNA: TGTGCCAGCAGCGCGGGAACCGGGACGCCCCCGTTCTTC
CDR3: CASSAGTGTPPFF

size: -
D: TRBD2
V: TRBV11-3
J: TRBJ2-5
DNA: TGTGCCAGCAGCCCCGGGACTAGCGGGGGTGGGTACCAAGAGACCCAGTACTTC
CDR3: CASSPGTSGGGYQETQYF

size: -
D: -
V: TRBV28
J: TRBJ1-2
DNA: TGTGCCAGCAGTTTCCGCGGACAGAACTATGGCTACACCTTC
CDR3: CASSFRGQNYGYTF

size: -
D: TRBD1
V: TRBV29-1
J: TRBJ2-7
DNA: TGCAGCGTGGTCGGGACAGGGACTTGGGAGCAGTACTTC
CDR3: CSVVGTGTWEQYF

size: -
D: -
V: TRBV3-1/TRBV3-2
J: TRBJ1-6
DNA: TGTGCCAGCAGCCAAGACAGGGCCCTCCACTTT
CDR3: CASSQDRALHF

size: -
D: TRBD1
V: TRBV19
J: TRBJ1-5
DNA: TGTGCCAGTAGTGACGGACAGGGGGCCGGTCAGCCCCAGCATTTT
CDR3: CASSDGQGAGQPQHF

size: -
D: -
V: TRBV6-5
J: TRBJ1-5
DNA: TGTGCCAGCAGCCTACGACAGGGCAATCAGCCCCAGCATTTT
CDR3: CASSLRQGNQPQHF

size: -
D: -
V: TRBV27
J: TRBJ1-6
DNA: TGTGCCAGCCGGACTACCTATAATTCACCCCTCCACTTT
CDR3: CASRTTYNSPLHF

size: -
D: -
V: TRBV7-9
J: TRBJ2-5
DNA: TGTGCCAGCAGCTCCCTGAGCGTGGGCCAAGAGACCCAGTACTTC
CDR3: CASSSLSVGQETQYF

size: -
D: TRBD2
V: TRBV28
J: TRBJ2-7
DNA: TGTGCCAGCAGCAATCCATCAGGATTAAGCGGGAGCCACGAGCAGTACTTC
CDR3: CASSNPSGLSGSHEQYF